Following are 4 T cell receptor beta chains from one sample sequenced in a study of cytomegalovirus exposure and HLA in healthy donors. Primers included in the PCR were 60 Vbeta and 13 Jbeta primers. Libraries were prepared by immunoSEQ multiplex PCR; TCRdb keeps only in-frame clonotypes and omits some of them. This sample's clone table lists 140,000 or so clones. Sequenced input: PBMCs. These receptors were collected from a male donor in good health and CMV-seronegative.

The V and J genes are TRBV27 and TRBJ2-6; the match to TRBD1 covers 7 bases. The V gene's germline CDR1 is MNHEY and CDR2 SMNVEV (reference sequence). With V trimmed by 4 bases and J by 2 bases, 2 bases remained unmatched. This CDR3 contains 15 residues. The CDR3 reads CASSWGTAGANVLTF. CDR3 DNA sequence: TGTGCCAGCAGTTGGGGGACAGCTGGGGCCAACGTCCTGACTTTC.

The chain combines TRBV7-9 with TRBJ1-2, with D possibly TRBD1 on 5 matching bases. The CDR3 consists of 14 residues. Per the germline V gene, CDR1 is SEHNR and CDR2 is FQNEAQ (reference sequence). Trimming shortened V by 3 bases and J by 4 bases, and 12 bases separated the two germline ends. The CDR3 loop reads CASSLARDSYGYTF. In nucleotides, the CDR3 is TGTGCCAGCAGCTTGGCCAGGGACTCCTATGGCTACACCTTC.

This chain uses TRBV5-4 with TRBJ2-7, with D perhaps matching TRBD1 (5 bases). Germline V gives CDR1 SGHNT, CDR2 YYREEE (reference sequence). The V end lost 4 bases, the J end lost 0 bases, and 5 bases lay between the germline ends. This CDR3 comprises 12 residues. CDR3 DNA sequence: TGTGCCAGCAGCGACAGCTCCTACGAGCAGTACTTC. Protein product: CASSDSSYEQYF.

This chain connects TRBV30 to TRBJ1-1, with D possibly TRBD1 on 6 matching bases. This CDR3 is built from 20 residues. Germline V gene lookup returns CDR1 GTSNPN and CDR2 SVGIG (reference sequence). V shed 0 bases and J shed 5 bases, with 31 bases lying between them. This CDR3 reads CAWSVPAGVFGKALRTEAFF. Written as DNA, the CDR3 is TGTGCCTGGAGTGTACCCGCAGGGGTCTTTGGTAAGGCCTTAAGAACTGAAGCTTTCTTT.